This T cell receptor (beta chain) appears in the sequencing data of a study of control samples from healthy donors and cancer patients. Profiling relied on immunoSEQ multiplex PCR, and the TCRdb table lists in-frame clones only, not all of them. Among fewer than 110,000 clones listed, around 89% were seen once. CDR1 is SGDLS, CDR2 YYNGEE, per germline. This CDR3 region has 15 residues. V lost 0 bases to trimming and J lost 0 bases, with 9 bases between them. The rearrangement uses TRBV9 and TRBJ1-1, with D hard to call. Specimen: blood. The source is a man aged 30 to 39 in good health. For the CDR3, the DNA is TGTGCCAGCAGCGTAGGAGGCTCCATGAACACTGAAGCTTTCTTT. Translated, it gives CASSVGGSMNTEAFF.